Each of the 3 T cell receptor beta chains below was sequenced from the same sample in a study of OX40 agonist ivuxolimab in advanced cancers. Method: immunoSEQ multiplex PCR; TCRdb's copy keeps in-frame clones and lacks some. The top ten hold approximately 9.9% of the sample, which has some 72,000 clones, 80% to 95% seen once. This specimen was CD4+ or CD8+ T cells sorted from blood, taken in a trial of the OX40 agonist ivuxolimab. Receptors originate from an adult with an advanced solid tumor such as melanoma, head and neck, liver or kidney cancer.

This clone is a singleton in its sample. The rearrangement links TRBV6-9 to TRBJ2-1, with 7 bases identical to TRBD2. J lost 3 bases, V lost 4 bases, and 12 bases had no gene match. The CDR3 is 17 amino acids. Germline-derived CDR1 and CDR2 are MNHGY and SVAAGI. For the CDR3, the DNA is TGTGCCAGCAGTTCAAAGCGGGACCCTATCAACTACAATGAGCAGTTCTTC. Its protein is CASSSKRDPINYNEQFF.

The chain couples TRBV7-9 to TRBJ2-7; 9 bases align to TRBD1. The CDR3 contains 16 residues. J lost 2 bases, V lost 3 bases, and 8 bases had no gene match. Germline V gene sequence: CDR1 SEHNR, CDR2 FQNEAQ (reference sequence). As DNA, the CDR3 is TGTGCCAGCAGCTTGGGGGACAGGGAAATAGCCTACGAGCAGTACTTC. Translation: CASSLGDREIAYEQYF.

V usage is TRBV11-3 and J usage is TRBJ2-2, with 7 bases matching TRBD2. Germline V gene data show CDR1 as SGHNT and CDR2 as YENEEA. Unmatched junction bases numbered 15, after V lost 5 bases and J lost 6 bases. The CDR3 loop spans 17 amino acids. CDR3 coding DNA: TGTGCCAGCAGCCCCCGGGGGGTAGAGGGGCGGCCCGGGGAGCTGTTTTTT. Amino acids: CASSPRGVEGRPGELFF.